The 12 T cell receptor beta chains given below trace back to one sample, sequenced in a study of blood T cell repertoires in COVID-19. Clones were read by immunoSEQ multiplex PCR, and TCRdb kept only the in-frame ones, dropping some. The sample has 300,000 to 400,000 clones; approximately 86% are singletons. Sequencing was performed on peripheral blood. The receptors shown here come from a man aged 25-40 years with COVID-19, enrolled during active disease.

With respect to this clone: At one end, the junction sequence differs from germline, possibly due to a read error. This chain links TRBV19 with TRBJ2-7, with 11 bases matching TRBD1. CDR3 length equals 13 residues. Germline-derived CDR1 and CDR2 are LNHDA and SQIVND (reference sequence). CDR3 residues: CASTIRTGGNLNF. DNA of the CDR3: TGTGCCAGTACCATCAGGACAGGGGGCAATCTGAACTTC. Variable domain in full (rest from reference TRBV19 and TRBJ2-7): DGGITQSPKYLFRKEGQNVTLSCEQNLNHDAMYWYRQDPGQGLRLIYYSQIVNDFQKGDIAEGYSVSREKKESFPLTVTSAQKNPTAFYLCASTIRTGGNLNFGPGTRLTVT.

This chain links TRBV5-6 with TRBJ2-2; weak D call: TRBD1 (5 bases). The germline V and J ends were trimmed by 4 bases and 4 bases, with 14 bases remaining between them. Germline CDR1 SGHDT, CDR2 YYEEEE. The CDR3 contains 15 residues. The CDR3 is CASSVLGVPTGELFF. DNA of the CDR3: TGTGCCAGCAGCGTTTTAGGGGTGCCCACCGGGGAGCTGTTTTTT.

This sequence joins TRBV7-8 and TRBJ2-1; 11 bases are shared with TRBD2. With 1 base clipped from V and 6 bases from J, the junction kept 8 bases outside the gene matches. This CDR3 region has 17 residues. CDR1 and CDR2 (germline): SGHVS, FQNEAQ. CDR3: CASSLDLLAGGPNEQFF. In DNA, the CDR3 is TGTGCCAGCAGCTTAGACCTCCTAGCGGGGGGACCCAATGAGCAGTTCTTC.

The chain combines TRBV5-1 with TRBJ1-1; a weak D match, TRBD1 (6 bases). There are 13 residues in the CDR3. The germline V gene encodes CDR1 SGHRS and CDR2 YFSETQ. V lost 4 bases and J 1 base, leaving 8 bases between the germline ends. CDR3 nucleotide sequence: TGCGCCAGCAGCACGGGACAGAACACTGAAGCTTTCTTT. Amino acids: CASSTGQNTEAFF.

This clone occurred once. The rearrangement links TRBV5-1 to TRBJ2-2; 7 nucleotides align to TRBD1. CDR3 length: 13 residues. V lost 9 bases and J lost 4; bases outside the gene matches: 6. In germline, CDR1 is SGHRS, CDR2 YFSETQ. The CDR3: CATSYRGTGELFF. DNA of the CDR3: TGCGCCACCTCATACAGGGGCACCGGGGAGCTGTTTTTT.

The chain joins TRBV11-3 to TRBJ2-3; weak D call: TRBD1 (5 bases). The germline gives CDR1 SGHNT, CDR2 YENEEA. V was cut by 5 bases and J by 6 bases, with 12 bases left in between. The CDR3 consists of 13 residues. The chain's CDR3 is CASSKGFRDTQYF. The CDR3 DNA is TGTGCCAGCAGCAAGGGGTTTCGGGATACGCAGTATTTT.

The chain couples TRBV27 to TRBJ2-5; tentatively, D is TRBD1 (6 bases). The germline V gene has CDR1 MNHEY and CDR2 SMNVEV (reference sequence). The ends were cut back, 3 bases at V and 3 bases at J, with 8 bases in the middle. CDR3 length: 13 residues. CDR3 DNA: TGTGCCAGCAGTTTTGCAGGGGAAGAGACCCAGTACTTC. It encodes CASSFAGEETQYF.

J is TRBJ1-2 and V is TRBV11-2; 9 bases align to TRBD1. V gave up 5 bases and J gave up 6 bases; unmatched junction bases: 13. CDR1 and CDR2 from the germline V gene are SGHAT and FQNNGV. The CDR3 is 16 amino acids. The CDR3 loop is CASSELRDRERNGYTF. The CDR3 DNA follows: TGTGCCAGCAGCGAACTCCGGGACAGGGAACGTAATGGCTACACCTTC.

The V gene is TRBV28, the J gene TRBJ2-1; TRBD2 matches 8 bases. Germline assignment: CDR1 MDHEN and CDR2 SYDVKM. Trimming cost V 2 bases and J 6 bases; bases outside gene matches: 6. The CDR3 consists of 15 residues. The CDR3 DNA sequence: TGTGCCAGCAGTTTACTATTCGCGGGAGGCAATGAGCAGTTCTTC. Its protein is CASSLLFAGGNEQFF.

The rearrangement joins TRBV7-9 to TRBJ2-1; tentative D call: TRBD1 (6 bases). Germline CDR1 SEHNR, CDR2 FQNEAQ (reference sequence). V gave up 5 bases and J gave up 0 bases, with 14 bases separating them. CDR3 size: 16 residues. Written as DNA, the CDR3 is TGTGCCAGCAGCGACAGGACCCAGAGCTCCTACAATGAGCAGTTCTTC. Residues: CASSDRTQSSYNEQFF.

V is TRBV30 and J is TRBJ2-7, with 8 positions matching TRBD1. The germline V gene has CDR1 GTSNPN and CDR2 SVGIG (reference sequence). The length of the CDR3 is 14 residues. With 0 bases clipped from V and 7 bases from J, the junction kept 8 bases outside the gene matches. The CDR3 protein is CAWSVEGQVIEQYF. The DNA of the CDR3 is TGTGCCTGGAGTGTCGAGGGACAGGTTATTGAGCAGTACTTC.

The chain joins TRBV3-1 (or the pseudogene TRBV3-2) to TRBJ1-4, with TRBD1 as a possible D gene (6 bases). There are 14 residues in the CDR3. V was shortened by 3 bases and J by 7 bases, with 12 bases between the two germline ends. Germline V gene data show CDR1 as LGHDT and CDR2 as YNNKEL (reference sequence). The CDR3 spells CASSHQGPREKLFF. DNA of the CDR3: TGTGCCAGCAGCCACCAGGGGCCTCGTGAAAAACTGTTTTTT.